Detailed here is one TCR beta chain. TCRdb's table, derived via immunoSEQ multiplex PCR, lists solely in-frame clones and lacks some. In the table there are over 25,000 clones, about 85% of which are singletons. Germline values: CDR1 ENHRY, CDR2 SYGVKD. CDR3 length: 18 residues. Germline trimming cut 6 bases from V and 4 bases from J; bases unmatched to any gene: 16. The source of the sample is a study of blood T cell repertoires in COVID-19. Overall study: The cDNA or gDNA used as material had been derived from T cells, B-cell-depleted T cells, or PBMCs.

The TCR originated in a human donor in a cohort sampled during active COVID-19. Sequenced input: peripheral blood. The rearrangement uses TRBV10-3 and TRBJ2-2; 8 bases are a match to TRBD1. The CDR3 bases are TGTGCCATCAGCGAGGTTGGGACAGGCGGTATGGGCACCGGGGAGCTGTTTTTT. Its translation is CAISEVGTGGMGTGELFF.